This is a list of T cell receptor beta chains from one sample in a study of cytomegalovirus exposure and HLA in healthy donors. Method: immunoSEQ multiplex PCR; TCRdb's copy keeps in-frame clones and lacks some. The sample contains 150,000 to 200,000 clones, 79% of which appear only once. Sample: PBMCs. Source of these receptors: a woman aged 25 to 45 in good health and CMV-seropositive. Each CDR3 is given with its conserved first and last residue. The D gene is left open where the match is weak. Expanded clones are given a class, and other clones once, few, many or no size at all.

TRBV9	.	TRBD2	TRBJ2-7	CASSPRGLAPYEQYF	TGTGCCAGCAGCCCAAGGGGACTAGCGCCCTACGAGCAGTACTTC
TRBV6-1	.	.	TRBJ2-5	CASSIQGETQYF	TGTGCCAGCAGTATCCAGGGAGAGACCCAGTACTTC
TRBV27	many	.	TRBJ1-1	CASSFDRSGPEAFF	TGTGCCAGCAGTTTCGACAGATCCGGACCTGAAGCTTTCTTT
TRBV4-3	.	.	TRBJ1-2	CASSQDKSELSYGYTF	TGCGCCAGCAGCCAAGACAAGAGTGAGTTAAGCTATGGCTACACCTTC
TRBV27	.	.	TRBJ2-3	CASSLGEATDTQYF	TGTGCCAGCAGTTTGGGGGAGGCCACAGATACGCAGTATTTT
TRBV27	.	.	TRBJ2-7	CASREDSAYEQYF	TGTGCCAGCAGGGAGGACAGCGCCTACGAGCAGTACTTC
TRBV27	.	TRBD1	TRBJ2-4	CASSSPGQAAKNIQYF	TGTGCCAGCAGCAGCCCGGGACAGGCTGCCAAAAACATTCAGTACTTC
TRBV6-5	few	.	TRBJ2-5	CASSYSGGTQYF	TGTGCCAGCAGTTACTCGGGGGGGACCCAGTACTTC
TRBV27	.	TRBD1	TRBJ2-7	CASSLRVGRGREQYF	TGTGCCAGCAGTTTGCGGGTGGGTAGGGGGCGGGAGCAGTACTTC
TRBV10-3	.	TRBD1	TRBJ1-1	CAISSRQGPNTEAFF	TGTGCCATCAGTAGCAGACAGGGACCTAACACTGAAGCTTTCTTT
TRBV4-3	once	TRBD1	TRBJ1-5	CASSQGTGGNQPQHF	TGCGCCAGCAGCCAAGGCACAGGGGGCAATCAGCCCCAGCATTTT
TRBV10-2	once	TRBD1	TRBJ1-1	CASKGQGIEAFF	TGCGCCAGCAAGGGACAGGGCATTGAAGCTTTCTTT
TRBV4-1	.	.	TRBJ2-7	CASSQGASYEQYF	TGCGCCAGCAGCCAAGGAGCTTCCTACGAGCAGTACTTC
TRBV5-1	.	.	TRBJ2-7	CASSLEGDSYEQYF	TGCGCCAGCAGCTTGGAAGGGGACTCCTACGAGCAGTACTTC